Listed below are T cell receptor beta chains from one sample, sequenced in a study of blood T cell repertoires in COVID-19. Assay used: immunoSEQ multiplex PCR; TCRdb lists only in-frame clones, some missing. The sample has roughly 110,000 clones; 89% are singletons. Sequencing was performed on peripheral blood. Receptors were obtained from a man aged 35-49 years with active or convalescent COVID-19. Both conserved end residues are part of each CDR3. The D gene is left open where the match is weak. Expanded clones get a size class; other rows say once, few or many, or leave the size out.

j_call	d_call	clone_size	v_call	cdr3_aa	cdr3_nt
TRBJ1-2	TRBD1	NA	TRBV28	CASSGAPGTGYYGYTF	TGTGCCAGCAGTGGAGCTCCTGGGACAGGGTACTATGGCTACACCTTC
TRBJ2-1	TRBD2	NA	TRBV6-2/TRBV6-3	CASSYSRTSRPDNEQFF	TGTGCCAGCAGTTACTCTCGGACTAGCCGACCCGACAATGAGCAGTTCTTC
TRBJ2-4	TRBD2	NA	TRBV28	CASSFVFGTSGKLAKNIQYF	TGTGCCAGCAGTTTTGTTTTCGGGACTAGCGGGAAGCTAGCCAAAAACATTCAGTACTTC
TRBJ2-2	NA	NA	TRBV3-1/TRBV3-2	CASSSNERIYTGELFF	TGTGCCAGCAGCTCAAACGAGCGGATCTACACCGGGGAGCTGTTTTTT
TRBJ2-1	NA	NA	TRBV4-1	CASSQGGERNEQFF	TGCGCCAGCAGCCAAGGAGGTGAGCGTAATGAGCAGTTCTTC
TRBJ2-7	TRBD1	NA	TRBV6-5	CASSISRGRSYEQYF	TGTGCCAGCAGTATTTCCAGGGGGCGGTCATACGAGCAGTACTTC
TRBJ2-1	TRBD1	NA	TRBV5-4	CASSPGQADFYEQFF	TGTGCCAGCAGCCCCGGACAGGCTGATTTTTATGAGCAGTTCTTC
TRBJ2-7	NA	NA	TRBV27	CASSPRQGSREFYEQYF	TGTGCCAGCAGCCCACGCCAAGGGAGTCGGGAATTCTACGAGCAGTACTTC
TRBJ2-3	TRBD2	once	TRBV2	CASSGTSGRADTQYF	TGTGCCAGCAGTGGGACTAGCGGGAGAGCAGATACGCAGTATTTT
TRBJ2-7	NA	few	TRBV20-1	CSAGTLNF	TGCAGTGCTGGGACTCTGAACTTC
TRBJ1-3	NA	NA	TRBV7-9	CASSLVPSSGNTIYF	TGTGCCAGCAGCTTAGTCCCGAGCTCTGGAAACACCATATATTTT
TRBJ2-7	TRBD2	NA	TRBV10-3	CAITGSGGSRYEQYF	TGTGCCATCACAGGCTCCGGCGGGAGTAGGTACGAGCAGTACTTC
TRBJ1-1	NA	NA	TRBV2	CASHRVFSEAFF	TGTGCCAGCCACAGGGTCTTCAGTGAAGCTTTCTTT
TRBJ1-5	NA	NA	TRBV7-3	CASSSQINQPQHF	TGTGCCAGCAGCTCTCAGATCAATCAGCCCCAGCATTTT
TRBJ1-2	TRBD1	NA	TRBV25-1	CASSEGARGLGYTF	TGTGCCAGCAGTGAAGGGGCCAGGGGGCTTGGCTACACCTTC
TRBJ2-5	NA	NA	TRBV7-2	CASSWGVGETQYF	TGTGCCAGCAGCTGGGGGGTGGGTGAGACCCAGTACTTC
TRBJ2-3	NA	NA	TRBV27	CASSSNLAFSSTDTQYF	TGTGCCAGCAGTTCCAACTTAGCGTTTTCTAGCACAGATACGCAGTATTTT
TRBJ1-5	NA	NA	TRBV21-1	CASKDGQSNQPQHF	TGTGCCAGCAAGGATGGACAGAGCAATCAGCCCCAGCATTTT
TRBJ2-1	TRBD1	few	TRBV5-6	CASRTIDRVPSNSYNEQFF	TGTGCCAGCAGGACAATAGACAGGGTACCGAGTAACTCCTACAATGAGCAGTTCTTC
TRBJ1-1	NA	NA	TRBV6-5	CASSPRRGNTEAFF	TGTGCCAGCAGTCCTAGGAGAGGGAACACTGAAGCTTTCTTT
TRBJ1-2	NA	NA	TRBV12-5	CASGLVQSPWGDYGYTF	TGTGCTAGTGGTTTGGTACAATCTCCGTGGGGCGATTATGGCTACACCTTC
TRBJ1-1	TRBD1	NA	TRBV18	CASAGQLNTEAFF	TGTGCCAGCGCGGGACAGTTGAACACTGAAGCTTTCTTT
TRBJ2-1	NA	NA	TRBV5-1	CASSLIPGGSYNEQFF	TGCGCCAGCAGCTTGATACCCGGCGGCTCCTACAATGAGCAGTTCTTC
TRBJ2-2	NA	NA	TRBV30	CAGGQGTGTGELFF	TGTGCCGGAGGTCAGGGGACGGGCACCGGGGAGCTGTTTTTT
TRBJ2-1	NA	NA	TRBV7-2	CASSLASSGNYNEQFF	TGTGCCAGCAGCTTAGCGAGTAGCGGAAATTACAATGAGCAGTTCTTC
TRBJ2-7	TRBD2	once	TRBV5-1	CASSRPGGSGIHEQYF	TGCGCCAGCAGCCGTCCCGGGGGTAGCGGGATACACGAGCAGTACTTC
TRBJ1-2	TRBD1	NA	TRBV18	CASSPGTGGAGYGYTF	TGTGCCAGCTCACCCGGGACAGGGGGAGCTGGCTATGGCTACACCTTC
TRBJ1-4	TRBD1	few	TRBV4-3	CASSQGQGNEKLFF	TGCGCCAGCAGCCAAGGACAGGGTAATGAAAAACTGTTTTTT
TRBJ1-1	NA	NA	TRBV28	CASNPSGARYTEAFF	TGTGCCAGCAACCCCTCAGGGGCGAGGTACACTGAAGCTTTCTTT
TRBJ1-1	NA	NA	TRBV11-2	CASSFNREAEAFF	TGTGCCAGCAGCTTTAACAGGGAAGCTGAAGCTTTCTTT
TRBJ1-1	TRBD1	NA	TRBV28	CASSGTGTVNTEAFF	TGTGCCAGCAGTGGGACCGGGACAGTGAACACTGAAGCTTTCTTT
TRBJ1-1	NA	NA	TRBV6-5	CASSYSRLHTEAFF	TGTGCCAGCAGTTACTCGAGACTCCACACTGAAGCTTTCTTT
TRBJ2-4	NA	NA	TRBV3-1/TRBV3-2	CASSSATVAKNIQYF	TGTGCCAGCAGCTCGGCGACAGTAGCCAAAAACATTCAGTACTTC
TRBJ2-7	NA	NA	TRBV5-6	CASSLIQDEQYF	TGTGCCAGCAGCTTGATACAAGACGAGCAGTACTTC
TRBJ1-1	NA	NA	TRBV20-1	CSARELEAFF	TGCAGTGCTAGGGAGCTTGAAGCTTTCTTT
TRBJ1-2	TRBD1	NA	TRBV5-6	CASTPTGDYGYTF	TGTGCCAGCACACCGACAGGGGACTATGGCTACACCTTC
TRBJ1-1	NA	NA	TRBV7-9	CASSLVGGLGTEAFF	TGTGCCAGCAGCTTAGTCGGGGGATTGGGCACTGAAGCTTTCTTT
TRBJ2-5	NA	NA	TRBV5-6	CASSLGQGPETQYF	TGTGCCAGCAGCTTGGGGCAGGGCCCAGAGACCCAGTACTTC
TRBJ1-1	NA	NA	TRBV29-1	CSVGGASTEAFF	TGCAGCGTGGGGGGGGCCTCGACTGAAGCTTTCTTT
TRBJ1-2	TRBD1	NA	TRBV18	CASSRQRFGGGLDYGYTF	TGTGCCAGCTCACGCCAACGTTTCGGAGGGGGCCTAGACTATGGCTACACCTTC
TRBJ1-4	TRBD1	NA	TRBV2	CASRPGQGGKLFF	TGTGCCAGCAGACCGGGACAGGGCGGAAAACTGTTTTTT
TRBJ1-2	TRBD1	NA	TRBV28	CASSGFPGQGGNGYTF	TGTGCCAGCAGTGGATTCCCGGGACAGGGTGGTAATGGCTACACCTTC
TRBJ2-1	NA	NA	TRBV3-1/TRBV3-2	CASSQRYNEQFF	TGTGCCAGCAGCCAACGCTACAATGAGCAGTTCTTC
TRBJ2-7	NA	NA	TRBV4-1	CASSAYLRVDEQYF	TGCGCCAGCAGCGCGTACCTCCGGGTGGACGAGCAGTACTTC
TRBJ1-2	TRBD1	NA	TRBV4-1	CASSQVQGDRGDGYTF	TGCGCCAGCAGCCAAGTTCAGGGGGACAGGGGTGATGGCTACACCTTC
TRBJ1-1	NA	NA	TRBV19	CASTGAAEAFF	TGTGCCAGTACAGGGGCGGCTGAAGCTTTCTTT
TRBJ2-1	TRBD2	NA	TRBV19	CASSWGTSGIGEQFF	TGTGCCAGTAGTTGGGGGACTAGCGGGATTGGCGAGCAGTTCTTC
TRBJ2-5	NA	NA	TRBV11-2	CASTLGTKETQYF	TGTGCCAGCACCCTGGGGACAAAAGAGACCCAGTACTTC
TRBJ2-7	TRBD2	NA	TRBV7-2	CASSLTVQRDAYSYEQYF	TGTGCCAGCAGCCTTACCGTCCAGCGGGATGCCTATTCCTACGAGCAGTACTTC
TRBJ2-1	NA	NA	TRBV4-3	CASSQEDSTYNEQFF	TGCGCCAGCAGCCAAGAGGACAGCACCTACAATGAGCAGTTCTTC
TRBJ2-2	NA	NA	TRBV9	CASSLRRVSQTGELFF	TGTGCCAGCAGCTTGCGCCGGGTCAGTCAGACCGGGGAGCTGTTTTTT
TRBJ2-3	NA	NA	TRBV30	CACSGADTQYF	TGTGCCTGCTCGGGGGCAGATACGCAGTATTTT
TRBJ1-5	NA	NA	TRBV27	CASSLLMAVNQPQHF	TGTGCCAGCAGTTTATTAATGGCAGTCAATCAGCCCCAGCATTTT
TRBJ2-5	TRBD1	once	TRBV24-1	CATSDGTGSQETQYF	TGTGCCACCAGTGATGGGACAGGAAGCCAAGAGACCCAGTACTTC
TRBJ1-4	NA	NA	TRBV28	CASSSLGGGGEKLFF	TGTGCCAGCAGCTCACTGGGGGGCGGGGGTGAAAAACTGTTTTTT
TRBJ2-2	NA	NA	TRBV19	CASSTTRNTGELFF	TGTGCCAGTAGTACCACTAGGAACACCGGGGAGCTGTTTTTT
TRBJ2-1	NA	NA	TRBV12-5	CASGSKGGLAGDTGEQFF	TGTGCTAGTGGTTCTAAAGGGGGGCTGGCGGGGGATACGGGTGAGCAGTTCTTC
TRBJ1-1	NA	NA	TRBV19	CASSIRKESTEAFF	TGTGCCAGTAGTATCCGGAAGGAGAGCACTGAAGCTTTCTTT